The clone carrying this T cell receptor beta chain was observed a few times. Its cognate antigen is unknown. Using constant-segment primers, 5'RACE produced TCR alpha and TCR beta cDNA libraries carrying sample barcodes and UMIs. TCRdb processed the 5' RACE reads anew with MiXCR; each CDR3 protein has one entry. The data contain some 50,000 distinct CDR3 sequences, 27% of them singletons. The entry originates in a study of T-cell memory formation after mild COVID-19. Whole-study context: TCR clusters mostly belonged to single donors. Findings of the study overall: Contracting clones from day 15 to 85 showed balanced CD4/CD8; later expanders favored CD4+. Chiefly within CM and EM were the contracting CD4+ clones; CD8+ ones were within EMRA.

This clonotype originated in a man aged 18 to 30 who had mild COVID-19 (a few samples of this study predate the infection). Cell type and time point are not known. The material sequenced was PBMCs or a T cell subset sorted from them (not recorded which).

CDR3: CSVEGGRGVTDTQYF. The CDR3 DNA reads as TGCAGCGTTGAGGGGGGGCGAGGGGTCACAGATACGCAGTATTTT. The chain links TRBV29-1 to TRBJ2-3, with D possibly matching TRBD2 (7 bases). The CDR3 loop spans 15 amino acids. V was pared by 3 bases and J by 2 bases, with 15 bases between. The germline V gene has CDR1 SQVTM and CDR2 ANQGSEA.